This TCR beta chain is from a study of cytomegalovirus exposure and HLA in healthy donors. The CDR3 spans 15 residues. Trimming left V 2 bases short and J 6 bases short, with 17 bases between. The V gene's germline CDR1 is SGHDT and CDR2 YYEEEE. Turning to this clone: Its target is unknown.

All donors participated as healthy donors of bone marrow. Study-level points and caveats: Accounts indicate the classifier identified cytomegalovirus status with strong specificity and sensitivity. Later analysis found that TCR beta chains associated with HLA were more clonally expanded than other, equally common chains.

Vbeta (60) and Jbeta (13) primers were used in the PCR. Original processing notes: Some 11 million of the roughly 80 million unique TCR beta chains counted in a later analysis were shared. Here immunoSEQ multiplex PCR was the method, and the copy in TCRdb shows in-frame clones only, minus some. V and J calls and clone size are those listed in that table; D and trimming were worked out from the DNA. The table includes about 160,000 clones, around 80% detected once. The sample was PBMCs. The chain combines TRBV5-6 with TRBJ1-1, with D possibly matching TRBD1 (5 bases). This receptor was identified in a woman aged 50 to 60 in good health and CMV-seropositive. The CDR3 region has the DNA TGTGCCAGCAGCTTCGTTTGGCAGGGCGGCGCTGAAGCTTTCTTT. Protein: CASSFVWQGGAEAFF. Using reference TRBV5-6 and TRBJ1-1 for the parts outside the CDR3, the full variable domain is DAGVTQSPTHLIKTRGQQVTLRCSPKSGHDTVSWYQQALGQGPQFIFQYYEEEERQRGNFPDRFSGHQFPNYSSELNVNALLLGDSALYLCASSFVWQGGAEAFFGQGTRLTVV.